This T cell receptor (beta chain) appears in the sequencing data of a study of Ad26.COV2.S vaccination and SARS-CoV-2 variants. Study context: Intramuscular Ad26.COV2.S doses were given once or twice, 56 days apart.

Measured with immunoSEQ multiplex PCR; TCRdb has only the in-frame clones, and not every one. The sample lists 440,000 or so clones; about 90% were seen once. Looked up from germline, CDR1 is MNHEY and CDR2 is SVGAGI. Trimming removed 6 bases at V and 3 bases at J, with 11 bases between. The length of the CDR3 is 13 residues. As regards this clone: Its antigen is unidentified.

Study results and limitations: People who got the vaccine or the placebo had similar non-spike TCR breadth.

Described treatment: 15 to 20 received Ad26.COV2.S at low or high dose, single or two shots; roughly five received placebo; per-sample allocation not given. Sample collection was performed on day 63 after the first vaccine or placebo injection. The genes are TRBV6-5 and TRBJ1-2, with D hard to call. The input for sequencing was peripheral blood, taken in a trial of Ad26.COV2.S vaccine versus placebo. This TCR came from a person aged 18 to 59 who received the Ad26.COV2.S COVID-19 vaccine or a placebo. The CDR3 is CASSPGRDYGYTF. DNA for the CDR3: TGTGCCAGCAGCCCCGGGCGGGACTATGGCTACACCTTC.